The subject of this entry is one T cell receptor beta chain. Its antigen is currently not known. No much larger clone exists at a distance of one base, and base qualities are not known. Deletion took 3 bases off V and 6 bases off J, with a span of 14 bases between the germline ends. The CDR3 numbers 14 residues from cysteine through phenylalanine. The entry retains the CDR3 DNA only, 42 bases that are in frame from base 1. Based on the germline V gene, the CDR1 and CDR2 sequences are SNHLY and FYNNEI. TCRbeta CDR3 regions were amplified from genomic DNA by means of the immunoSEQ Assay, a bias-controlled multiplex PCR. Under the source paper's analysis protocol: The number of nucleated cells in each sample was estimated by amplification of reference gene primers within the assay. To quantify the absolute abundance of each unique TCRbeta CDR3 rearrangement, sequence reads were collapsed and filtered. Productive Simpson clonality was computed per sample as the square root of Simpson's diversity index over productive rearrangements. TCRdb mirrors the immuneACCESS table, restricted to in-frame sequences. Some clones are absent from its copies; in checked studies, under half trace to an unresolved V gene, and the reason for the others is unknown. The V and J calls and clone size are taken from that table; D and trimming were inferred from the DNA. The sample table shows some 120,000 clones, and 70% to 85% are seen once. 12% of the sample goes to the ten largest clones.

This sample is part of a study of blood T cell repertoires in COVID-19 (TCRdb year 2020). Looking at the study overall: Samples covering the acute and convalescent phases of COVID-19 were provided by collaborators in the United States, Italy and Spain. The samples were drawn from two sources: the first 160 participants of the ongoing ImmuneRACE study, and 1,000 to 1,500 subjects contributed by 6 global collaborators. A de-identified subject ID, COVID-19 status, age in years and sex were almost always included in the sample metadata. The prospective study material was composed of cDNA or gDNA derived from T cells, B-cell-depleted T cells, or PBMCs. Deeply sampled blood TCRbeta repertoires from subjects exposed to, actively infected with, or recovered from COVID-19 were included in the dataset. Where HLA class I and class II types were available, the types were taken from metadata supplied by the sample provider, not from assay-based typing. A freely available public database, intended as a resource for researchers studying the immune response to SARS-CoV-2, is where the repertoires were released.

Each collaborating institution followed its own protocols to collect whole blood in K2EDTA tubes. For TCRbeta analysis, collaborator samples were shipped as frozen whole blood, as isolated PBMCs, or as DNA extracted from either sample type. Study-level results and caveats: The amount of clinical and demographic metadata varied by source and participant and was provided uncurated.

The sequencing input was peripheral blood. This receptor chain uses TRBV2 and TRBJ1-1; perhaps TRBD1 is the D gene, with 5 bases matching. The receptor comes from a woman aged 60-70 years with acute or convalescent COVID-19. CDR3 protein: CASSDGPGSAEAFF. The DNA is TGTGCCAGCAGTGACGGCCCAGGGTCGGCTGAAGCTTTCTTT.